The 3 T cell receptor beta chains below were found in one sample sequenced in a study of T cells after yellow fever vaccination. Each CDR3 protein is one row after TCRdb ran MiXCR on the 5' RACE reads. The sample consists of a few hundred thousand distinct CDR3 sequences, 6.9% of them appearing once. This sample comprised CD4+ T cells sorted from PBMCs, obtained 15 days after the yellow fever booster vaccination. The receptors were gathered from a man aged 30-40 years who received the YFV17D yellow fever vaccine.

This clonotype was seen ten or more times. This rearrangement joins TRBV7-2 to TRBJ2-1; TRBD2 aligns across 12 bases. J lost 14 bases, V lost 5 bases, and 10 bases had no gene match. Germline V CDR1 and CDR2: SGHTA, FQGNSA. There are 14 residues in the CDR3. The CDR3 sequence is CASSVLAGGPPEFF. The CDR3 nucleotides read TGTGCCAGCAGCGTACTAGCGGGAGGCCCCCCCGAGTTCTTC.

This clonotype was seen a few times. CDR3: CASSYRPGGHEQYF. DNA of the CDR3: TGTGCCAGCAGCTATCGACCGGGAGGGCACGAGCAGTACTTC. V is TRBV7-2 and J is TRBJ2-7; 8 bases are shared with TRBD2. V dropped 4 bases and J dropped 5; count of bases not matched to a gene: 7. The CDR3 consists of 14 residues. Germline CDR1 reads SGHTA; CDR2 reads FQGNSA.

The V and J genes are TRBV5-1 and TRBJ2-7; TRBD1 or TRBD2 may be the D gene (5 bases each). The CDR3 totals 13 residues. Germline V gives CDR1 SGHRS, CDR2 YFSETQ. V lost 0 bases and J lost 6, with 10 bases in between. Written as DNA, the CDR3 is TGCGCCAGCAGCTTGGCCCCGGGGACCGAGCAGTACTTC. Its translation: CASSLAPGTEQYF.